This T cell receptor (beta chain) stems from a study of cytomegalovirus exposure and HLA in healthy donors. General observations from the study: Associated with HLA alleles at 0.05 false discovery rate in a later analysis were 16,951 TCR beta sequences. There was a cluster of highly shared sequence variants that was likely a sequencing artifact.

Among the donors, all were healthy bone marrow donors. These donors counted as nominally healthy when sampled, but unrecorded immune exposures were likely. Germline V gene sequence: CDR1 MDHEN, CDR2 SYDVKM. This CDR3 is built from 11 residues. V lost 4 bases, J lost 8 bases, and 3 bases lay in between. Concerning this clone: The antigen remains undetermined.

The PCR contained 60 Vbeta and 13 Jbeta primers. The repertoire was sequenced with immunoSEQ multiplex PCR; TCRdb's copy has only in-frame clones and lacks some. The table has 100,000 to 150,000 clones, roughly 79% seen once. V is TRBV28 and J is TRBJ1-6, with unresolved D. Sample: PBMCs. The TCR originated in a man in his late teens or twenties in good health and CMV-seronegative. The CDR3 protein is CASSSHSPLHF. In nucleotides, the CDR3 is TGTGCCAGCAGTTCTCATTCACCCCTCCACTTT.